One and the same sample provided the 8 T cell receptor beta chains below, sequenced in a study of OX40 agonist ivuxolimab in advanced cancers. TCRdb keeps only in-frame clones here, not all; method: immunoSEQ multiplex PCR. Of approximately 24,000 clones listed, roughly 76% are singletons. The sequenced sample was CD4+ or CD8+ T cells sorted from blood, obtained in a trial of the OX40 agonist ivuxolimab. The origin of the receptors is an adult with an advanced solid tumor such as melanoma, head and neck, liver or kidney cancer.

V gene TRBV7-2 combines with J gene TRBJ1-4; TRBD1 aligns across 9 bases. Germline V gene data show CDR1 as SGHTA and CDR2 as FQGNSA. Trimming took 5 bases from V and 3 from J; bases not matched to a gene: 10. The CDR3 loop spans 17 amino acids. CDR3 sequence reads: CASSRSGTGYPNEKLFF. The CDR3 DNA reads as TGTGCCAGCAGCCGGTCCGGGACAGGGTACCCTAATGAAAAACTGTTTTTT.

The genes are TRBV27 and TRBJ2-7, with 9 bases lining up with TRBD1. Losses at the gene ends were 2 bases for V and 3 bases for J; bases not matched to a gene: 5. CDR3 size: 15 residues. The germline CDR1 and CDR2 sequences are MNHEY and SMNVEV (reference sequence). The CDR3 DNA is TGTGCCAGCAGTTTAGGGGGGACAGGGAGCTACGAGCAGTACTTC. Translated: CASSLGGTGSYEQYF.

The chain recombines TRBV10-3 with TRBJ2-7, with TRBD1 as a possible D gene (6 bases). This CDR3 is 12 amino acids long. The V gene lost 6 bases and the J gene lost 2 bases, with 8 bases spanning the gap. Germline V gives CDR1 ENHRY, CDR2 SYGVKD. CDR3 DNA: TGTGCCATCAGGGACAGCGCCTACGAGCAGTACTTC. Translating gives CAIRDSAYEQYF.

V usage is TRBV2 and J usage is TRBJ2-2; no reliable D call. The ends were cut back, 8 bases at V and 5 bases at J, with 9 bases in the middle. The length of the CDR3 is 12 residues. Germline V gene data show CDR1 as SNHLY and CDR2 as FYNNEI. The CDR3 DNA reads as TGTGCCAGCTTTCTTGGGACCGGGGAGCTGTTTTTT. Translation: CASFLGTGELFF.

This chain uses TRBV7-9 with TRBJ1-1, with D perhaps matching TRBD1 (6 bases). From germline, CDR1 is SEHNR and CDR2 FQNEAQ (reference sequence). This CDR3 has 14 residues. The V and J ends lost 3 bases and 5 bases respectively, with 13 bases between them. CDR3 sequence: CASSFQGKGTEAFF. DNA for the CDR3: TGTGCCAGCAGCTTCCAGGGGAAGGGAACTGAAGCTTTCTTT.

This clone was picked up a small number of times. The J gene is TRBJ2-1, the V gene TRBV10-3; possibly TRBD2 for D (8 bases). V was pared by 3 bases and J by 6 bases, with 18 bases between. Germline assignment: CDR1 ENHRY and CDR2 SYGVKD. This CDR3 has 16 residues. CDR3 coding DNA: TGTGCCATCAGTGAACAGGGGCTAGCGGGTACCAATGAGCAGTTCTTC. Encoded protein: CAISEQGLAGTNEQFF.

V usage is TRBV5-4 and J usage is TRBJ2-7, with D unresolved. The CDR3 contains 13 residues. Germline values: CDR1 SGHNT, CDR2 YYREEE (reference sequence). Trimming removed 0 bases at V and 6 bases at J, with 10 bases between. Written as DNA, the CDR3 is TGTGCCAGCAGCTTGGCAGGTCCAGCCGAGCAGTACTTC. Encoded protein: CASSLAGPAEQYF.

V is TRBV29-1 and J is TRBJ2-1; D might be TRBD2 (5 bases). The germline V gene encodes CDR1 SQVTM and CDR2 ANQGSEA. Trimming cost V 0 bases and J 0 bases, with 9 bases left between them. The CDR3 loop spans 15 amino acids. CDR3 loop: CSVEDTGSSYNEQFF. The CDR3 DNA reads TGCAGCGTTGAAGATACGGGGAGCTCCTACAATGAGCAGTTCTTC.